This T cell receptor beta chain was found in a study of blood T cell repertoires in COVID-19. The table came from immunoSEQ multiplex PCR; TCRdb's copy has only in-frame clones and leaves some out. The sample lists approximately 300,000 clones; around 86% were seen once. CDR3 length: 15 residues. V was clipped by 2 bases and J by 4 bases; unmatched bases: 7. The germline V gene encodes CDR1 SEHNR and CDR2 FQNEAQ (reference sequence). The chain couples TRBV7-9 to TRBJ1-2, with 7 bases lining up with TRBD1. The sequenced sample was PBMCs or T cells enriched from blood (not recorded which). This clonotype was sampled from a man between 60 and 75 years old who had recovered from COVID-19. The CDR3: CASSLQGGGSYGYTF. CDR3 nucleotide sequence: TGTGCCAGCAGCTTACAGGGGGGCGGTTCCTATGGCTACACCTTC.